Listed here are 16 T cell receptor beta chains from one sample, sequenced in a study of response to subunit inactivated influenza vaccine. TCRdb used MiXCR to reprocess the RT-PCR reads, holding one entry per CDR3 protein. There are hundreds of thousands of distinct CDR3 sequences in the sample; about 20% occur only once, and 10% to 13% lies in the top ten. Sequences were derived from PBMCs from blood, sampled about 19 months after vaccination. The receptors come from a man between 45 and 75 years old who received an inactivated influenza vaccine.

The CDR3 sequence is CASSLGLLRGDTQYF. CDR3 DNA sequence: TGTGCCAGCAGCCTCGGACTCCTGCGGGGAGATACGCAGTATTTT. V usage is TRBV7-9 and J usage is TRBJ2-3; TRBD2 is a possible D gene (6 bases). The CDR3 contains 15 residues. Germline V gene sequence: CDR1 SEHNR, CDR2 FQNEAQ (reference sequence). Between the trimmed V and J ends, which lost 5 bases and 5 bases, there was a span of 17 bases. Full variable domain (rest looked up from reference TRBV7-9 and TRBJ2-3): DTGVSQNPRHKITKRGQNVTFRCDPISEHNRLYWYRQTLGQGPEFLTYFQNEAQLEKSRLLSDRFSAERPKGSFSTLEIQRTEQGDSAMYLCASSLGLLRGDTQYFGPGTRLTVL.

The CDR3 coding sequence is TGCGCCAGCAGCAGGGACAGTGAAGCTTTCTTT. Translation gives CASSRDSEAFF. The chain joins TRBV5-1 to TRBJ1-1; 7 bases agree with TRBD1. The V and J ends lost 4 bases and 7 bases, in that order; junction bases with no gene match: 1. Germline values: CDR1 SGHRS, CDR2 YFSETQ. The CDR3 is 11 amino acids.

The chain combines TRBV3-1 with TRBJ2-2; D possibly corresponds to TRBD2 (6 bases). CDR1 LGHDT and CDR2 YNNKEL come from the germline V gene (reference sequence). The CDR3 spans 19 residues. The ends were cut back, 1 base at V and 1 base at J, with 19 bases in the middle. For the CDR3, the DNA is TGTGCCAGCAGCCAAGGCTATGCGGTTGGGAGGCTGAACACCGGGGAGCTGTTTTTT. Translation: CASSQGYAVGRLNTGELFF.

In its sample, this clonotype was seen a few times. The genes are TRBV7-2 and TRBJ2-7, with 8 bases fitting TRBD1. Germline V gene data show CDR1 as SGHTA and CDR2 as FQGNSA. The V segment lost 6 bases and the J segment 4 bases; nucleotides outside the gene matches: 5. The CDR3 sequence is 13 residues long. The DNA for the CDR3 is TGTGCCAGCAGTCGGGACAGGAGATACGAGCAGTACTTC. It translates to CASSRDRRYEQYF.

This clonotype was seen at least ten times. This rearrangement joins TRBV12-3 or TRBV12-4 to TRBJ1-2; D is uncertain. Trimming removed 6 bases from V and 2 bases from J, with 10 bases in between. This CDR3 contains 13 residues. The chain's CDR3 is CASSLGKNYGYTF. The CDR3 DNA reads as TGTGCCAGCAGCCTCGGGAAAAACTATGGCTACACCTTC.

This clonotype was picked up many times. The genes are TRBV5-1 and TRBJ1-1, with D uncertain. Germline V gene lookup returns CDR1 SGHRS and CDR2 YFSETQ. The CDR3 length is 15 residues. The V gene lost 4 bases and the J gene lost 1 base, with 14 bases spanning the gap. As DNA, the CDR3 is TGCGCCAGCAGCGGCCTAGGGTTGGCGAACACTGAAGCTTTCTTT. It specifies CASSGLGLANTEAFF.

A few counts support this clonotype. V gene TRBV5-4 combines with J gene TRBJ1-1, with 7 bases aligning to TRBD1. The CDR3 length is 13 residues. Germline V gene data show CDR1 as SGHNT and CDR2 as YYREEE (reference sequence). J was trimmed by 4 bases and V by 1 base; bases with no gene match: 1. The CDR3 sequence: CASSLKGATEAFF. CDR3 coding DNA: TGTGCCAGCAGCTTGAAGGGGGCCACTGAAGCTTTCTTT.

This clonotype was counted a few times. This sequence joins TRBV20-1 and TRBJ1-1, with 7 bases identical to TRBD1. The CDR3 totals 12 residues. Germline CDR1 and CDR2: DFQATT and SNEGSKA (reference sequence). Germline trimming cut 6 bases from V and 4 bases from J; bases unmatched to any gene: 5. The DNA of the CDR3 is TGCAGTGCAACGACAGGGACCACTGAAGCTTTCTTT. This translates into CSATTGTTEAFF.

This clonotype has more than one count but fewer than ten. Here the CDR3 reads CSVEGDRGNYGYTF. The CDR3 DNA sequence: TGCAGCGTTGAAGGTGACCGAGGTAACTATGGCTACACCTTC. V usage is TRBV29-1 and J usage is TRBJ1-2; D remains ambiguous. V was trimmed by 1 base and J by 1 base, leaving 10 bases between them. In germline, CDR1 is SQVTM, CDR2 ANQGSEA. The CDR3 totals 14 residues.

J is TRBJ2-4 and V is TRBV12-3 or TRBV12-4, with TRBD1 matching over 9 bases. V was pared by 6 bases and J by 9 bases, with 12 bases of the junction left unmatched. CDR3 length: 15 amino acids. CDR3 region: CASRPTGTGYGIQYF. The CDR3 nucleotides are TGTGCCAGCAGACCAACCGGGACAGGGTATGGCATTCAGTACTTC.

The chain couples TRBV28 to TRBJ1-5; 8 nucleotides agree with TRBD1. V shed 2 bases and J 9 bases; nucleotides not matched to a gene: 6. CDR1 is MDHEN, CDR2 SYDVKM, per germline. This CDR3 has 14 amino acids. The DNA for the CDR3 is TGTGCCAGCAGTTTACCCAGGGGGCAACTGCCCCAGCATTTT. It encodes CASSLPRGQLPQHF.

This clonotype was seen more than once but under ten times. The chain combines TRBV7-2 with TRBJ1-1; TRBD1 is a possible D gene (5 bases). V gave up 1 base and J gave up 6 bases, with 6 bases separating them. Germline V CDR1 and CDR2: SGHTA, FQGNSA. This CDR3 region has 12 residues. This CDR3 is CASSLVGPEAFF. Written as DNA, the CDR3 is TGTGCCAGCAGCTTAGTGGGGCCTGAAGCTTTCTTT.

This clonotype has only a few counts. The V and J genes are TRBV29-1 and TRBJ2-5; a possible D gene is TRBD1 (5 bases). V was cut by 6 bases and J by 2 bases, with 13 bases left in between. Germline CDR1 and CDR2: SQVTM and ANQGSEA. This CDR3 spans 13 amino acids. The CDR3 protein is CSVVWTSQETQYF. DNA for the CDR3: TGCAGCGTGGTTTGGACATCGCAAGAGACCCAGTACTTC.

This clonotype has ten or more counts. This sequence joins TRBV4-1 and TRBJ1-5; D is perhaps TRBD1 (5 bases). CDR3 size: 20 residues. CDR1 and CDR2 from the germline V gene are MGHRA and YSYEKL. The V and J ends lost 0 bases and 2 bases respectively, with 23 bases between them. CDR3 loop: CASSQDVGGRGPWGNQPQHF. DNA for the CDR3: TGCGCCAGCAGCCAAGATGTGGGGGGAAGGGGACCCTGGGGCAATCAGCCCCAGCATTTT.

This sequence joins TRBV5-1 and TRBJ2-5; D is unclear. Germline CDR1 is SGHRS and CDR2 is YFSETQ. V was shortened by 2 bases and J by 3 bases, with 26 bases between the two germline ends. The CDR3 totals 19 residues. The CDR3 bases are TGCGCCAGCAGCTTTCAGACGGGCTCATTCCCGCTCGGTGAAGAGACCCAGTACTTC. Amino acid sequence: CASSFQTGSFPLGEETQYF. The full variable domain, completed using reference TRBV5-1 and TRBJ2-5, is KAGVTQTPRYLIKTRGQQVTLSCSPISGHRSVSWYQQTPGQGLQFLFEYFSETQRNKGNFPGRFSGRQFSNSRSEMNVSTLELGDSALYLCASSFQTGSFPLGEETQYFGPGTRLLVL.

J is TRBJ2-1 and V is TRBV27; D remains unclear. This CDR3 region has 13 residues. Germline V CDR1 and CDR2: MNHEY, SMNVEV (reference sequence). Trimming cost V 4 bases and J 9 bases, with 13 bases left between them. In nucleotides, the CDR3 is TGTGCCAGCAGTTCCACCACGGGTTTTGAGCAGTTCTTC. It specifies CASSSTTGFEQFF.